Listed here are 18 T cell receptor beta chains from one sample, sequenced in a study of T cells in Graves' hyperthyroidism and ophthalmopathy. Researchers took RNA transcripts and amplified the TCR beta CDR3 regions from them. HTBI primers were used for first-round RT-PCR of the TCR CDR3. A single record per CDR3 protein comes from TCRdb applying MiXCR to the multiplex PCR reads. The sample shows approximately 710,000 distinct CDR3 sequences, roughly a sixth of them seen only once. Sequenced sample: blood. These receptors all come from a man aged 50 or older with Graves' hyperthyroidism.

This clonotype was seen many times. The chain couples TRBV2 to TRBJ2-4; 8 bases map to TRBD2. Trimming at V came to 7 bases and at J to 3 bases, leaving 5 bases not matched to a gene. The CDR3 is 14 residues long. Germline lookup yields CDR1 SNHLY and CDR2 FYNNEI. The chain's CDR3 is CASMGLAGKNIQYF. In nucleotides, the CDR3 is TGTGCCAGCATGGGGCTAGCGGGCAAAAACATTCAGTACTTC. The full variable domain, rest sourced from reference TRBV2 and TRBJ2-4, is EPEVTQTPSHQVTQMGQEVILRCVPISNHLYFYWYRQILGQKVEFLVSFYNNEISEKSEIFDDQFSVERPDGSNFTLKIRSTKLEDSAMYFCASMGLAGKNIQYFGAGTRLSVL.

The rearrangement joins TRBV6-1 to TRBJ2-7; no firm D call. Germline CDR1 is MNHNS and CDR2 is SASEGT. The CDR3 is made up of 14 amino acids. V gave up 4 bases and J gave up 5 bases, with 15 bases separating them. CDR3 sequence: CASSGNVLSHEQYF. The CDR3 DNA follows: TGTGCCAGCAGTGGGAACGTCTTAAGCCACGAGCAGTACTTC.

As for this clonotype: A much larger clone differs by one base, so this may be a read error. The V and J genes are TRBV2 and TRBJ1-5; possible D gene TRBD1, 5 bases. The V gene lost 11 bases and the J gene lost 4 bases, with 18 bases spanning the gap. Germline V lookup: CDR1 SNHLY, CDR2 FYNNEI. The CDR3 totals 14 residues. The CDR3 protein is CAGTMNSGNQPQHF. The DNA of the CDR3 is TGTGCCGGCACCATGAATTCAGGGAATCAGCCCCAGCATTTT.

This clonotype was counted a few times. The CDR3 nucleotides are TGCGCCAGCAGCGGCGGGACTAGCGGGCCGAGCTCCTACGAGCAGTACTTC. As protein: CASSGGTSGPSSYEQYF. The V and J genes are TRBV5-1 and TRBJ2-7, with 12 bases fitting TRBD2. The V gene end was trimmed by 4 bases and the J gene end by 0 bases; junction bases not matched to a gene: 8. Germline V CDR1 and CDR2: SGHRS, YFSETQ. There are 17 residues in the CDR3.

This clonotype was counted a few times. A read error may explain this, as a much larger clone is one base away. The chain has TRBV27 and TRBJ1-5; D gene ambiguous. The CDR3 length is 13 residues. The germline gives CDR1 MNHEY, CDR2 SMNVEV (reference sequence). Between the trimmed V and J ends, which lost 8 bases and 5 bases, there was a span of 13 bases. The CDR3 is CASAGGSDQPQHF. CDR3 nucleotides: TGTGCCAGCGCCGGAGGGAGCGATCAGCCCCAGCATTTT.

This clonotype came up a few times. The chain recombines TRBV9 with TRBJ2-2, with 13 positions matching TRBD2. This CDR3 has 19 residues. The V and J ends lost 4 bases and 0 bases, in that order; junction bases with no gene match: 9. Germline CDR1 and CDR2: SGDLS and YYNGEE. CDR3 sequence: CASSPRRGTSGANTGELFF. CDR3 DNA sequence: TGTGCCAGCAGCCCCAGGAGAGGGACTAGCGGGGCGAACACCGGGGAGCTGTTTTTT.

The CDR3: CATSDFDRVVYTF. The CDR3 nucleotides are TGTGCCACCAGTGATTTTGACAGGGTAGTCTACACCTTC. The rearrangement uses TRBV24-1 and TRBJ1-2; 7 bases are a match to TRBD1. The CDR3 contains 13 residues. Germline trimming cut 1 base from V and 10 bases from J; bases unmatched to any gene: 5. CDR1 and CDR2 (germline): KGHDR, SFDVKD.

This clonotype was found a few times. The chain links TRBV28 to TRBJ1-1; D call uncertain. The CDR3 loop spans 13 amino acids. The germline gives CDR1 MDHEN, CDR2 SYDVKM. V lost 7 bases and J 8 bases, leaving 17 bases between the germline ends. This chain's CDR3 is CASKIDRAIEAFF. In nucleotides, the CDR3 is TGTGCCAGCAAGATAGACCGGGCGATAGAAGCTTTCTTT.

J is TRBJ1-1 and V is TRBV24-1; tentatively, D is TRBD1 (5 bases). V was shortened by 5 bases and J by 4 bases, with 16 bases between the two germline ends. Germline V gene sequence: CDR1 KGHDR, CDR2 SFDVKD. The CDR3 contains 15 residues. The CDR3 region has the DNA TGTGCCACCAGTGGGGCAGGGAGCCTTACCACTGAAGCTTTCTTT. This codes for CATSGAGSLTTEAFF.

The chain joins TRBV30 to TRBJ1-5, with 7 bases that match TRBD1. Germline V CDR1 and CDR2: GTSNPN, SVGIG (reference sequence). V dropped 1 base and J dropped 3; count of bases not matched to a gene: 3. CDR3 length: 14 residues. Written as DNA, the CDR3 is TGTGCCTGGAGTGAAGGGACAGTCAATCAGCCCCAGCATTTT. It yields the protein CAWSEGTVNQPQHF.

This clonotype has more than one count but fewer than ten. The chain employs TRBV6-1 and TRBJ1-5; D is unresolved. V dropped 6 bases and J dropped 0 bases, with 9 bases sitting between them. Germline CDR1 reads MNHNS; CDR2 reads SASEGT. This CDR3 is built from 14 residues. For the CDR3, the DNA is TGTGCCAGCAGGTGGCTGGGTAGCAATCAGCCCCAGCATTTT. Protein sequence: CASRWLGSNQPQHF.

This clonotype was seen repeatedly, ten times or more. The rearrangement links TRBV27 to TRBJ2-7; 7 bases are shared with TRBD1. This CDR3 has 14 amino acids. The germline CDR1 and CDR2 sequences are MNHEY and SMNVEV (reference sequence). The junction had 8 bases not matched to a gene; V was cut back by 6 bases and J by 3 bases. CDR3 region: CASRPTGLNYEQYF. The CDR3 DNA reads as TGTGCCAGCAGACCGACAGGGTTGAACTACGAGCAGTACTTC.

This clonotype was seen at least ten times. The chain carries TRBV6-1 and TRBJ2-1; D is perhaps TRBD1 (6 bases). Between the trimmed V and J ends, which lost 8 bases and 4 bases, there was a span of 15 bases. The CDR3 totals 14 residues. CDR1 and CDR2 from the germline V gene are MNHNS and SASEGT. The CDR3 coding sequence is TGTGCCAGCCGGGAACTAGGGGGATACAATGAGCAGTTCTTC. Its translation: CASRELGGYNEQFF.

This clonotype was seen repeatedly, ten times or more. This chain uses TRBV28 with TRBJ1-2; a weak D match, TRBD1 (5 bases). This CDR3 is 13 amino acids long. Germline assignment: CDR1 MDHEN and CDR2 SYDVKM. V was pared by 6 bases and J by 4 bases, with 12 bases between. This CDR3 is CASSQGRTYGYTF. For the CDR3, the DNA is TGTGCCAGCAGCCAGGGACGGACCTATGGCTACACCTTC.

This clonotype was counted ten times or more. This chain connects TRBV2 to TRBJ2-7; D is undetermined. V lost 5 bases, J lost 4 bases, and 18 bases lay in between. The germline V gene has CDR1 SNHLY and CDR2 FYNNEI. The CDR3 is 15 residues long. The CDR3 coding sequence is TGTGCCAGCAGTTTGGGTGTCCGACGAGATTACGAGCAGTACTTC. The encoded protein is CASSLGVRRDYEQYF.

This chain joins TRBV29-1 and TRBJ1-2, with D maybe TRBD1 (6 bases). Deletions cut 4 bases from V and 8 bases from J, with 23 bases between. Germline V gene data show CDR1 as SQVTM and CDR2 as ANQGSEA. The CDR3 covers 15 residues. In DNA form, the CDR3 reads TGCAGCGTTGTCGGAGGGGGGAGGGGCAAGGGCGGCTACACCTTC. Protein sequence: CSVVGGGRGKGGYTF.

This clonotype has a handful of counts. The rearrangement uses TRBV27 and TRBJ1-1; D is perhaps TRBD1 (6 bases). The CDR3 is made up of 13 amino acids. The germline V gene has CDR1 MNHEY and CDR2 SMNVEV (reference sequence). Trimming took off 5 bases at V and 1 base at J, with 8 bases between the two ends. CDR3 sequence: CASSDRPNTEAFF. In DNA, the CDR3 is TGTGCCAGCAGTGACAGGCCGAACACTGAAGCTTTCTTT.

In its sample, this clonotype was seen a few times. The CDR3 DNA sequence: TGTGCCAGCAGTTTACTAGCGGGACTCAGCACAGATACGCAGTATTTT. Translated: CASSLLAGLSTDTQYF. The rearrangement uses TRBV6-6 and TRBJ2-3; 10 bases map to TRBD2. The CDR3 runs to 16 residues. Germline loops: CDR1 MNHNY, CDR2 SVGAGI (reference sequence). Unmatched junction bases numbered 4, after V lost 4 bases and J lost 0 bases.